The T cell receptor beta chain described here comes from a study of CD8+ T cells in alopecia areata. Whole-study context: Those treated were given oral tofacitinib at 5 to 10 mg twice daily.

The CDR3 is made up of 14 amino acids. V gave up 3 bases and J gave up 1 base; unmatched junction bases: 3. Looked up from germline, CDR1 is SGHRS and CDR2 is YFSETQ. The sequencing template was cDNA reverse transcribed from extracted RNA. Measured with immunoSEQ multiplex PCR; TCRdb has only the in-frame clones, and not every one. The sample contains hundreds of thousands of clones, 57% of which appear only once. A remark on this clone: Its antigen is unidentified.

General study points: Relative to normal scalp, lesional scalp, especially alopecia totalis/universalis, showed higher clonality.

The specimen was CD4+ T cells sorted from blood, collected at week 0. V usage is TRBV5-1 and J usage is TRBJ2-7, with 8 positions matching TRBD1. This clonotype was sampled from a human donor with alopecia areata. The CDR3 here is CASSYRQGSYEQYF. The CDR3 DNA sequence: TGCGCCAGCAGCTACCGACAGGGGTCCTACGAGCAGTACTTC. Looking up the rest from reference TRBV5-1 and TRBJ2-7 gives the full variable domain: KAGVTQTPRYLIKTRGQQVTLSCSPISGHRSVSWYQQTPGQGLQFLFEYFSETQRNKGNFPGRFSGRQFSNSRSEMNVSTLELGDSALYLCASSYRQGSYEQYFGPGTRLTVT.